The T cell receptor (beta chain) described here comes from a study of chemoradiotherapy in HPV16-positive cancers. Data came from immunoSEQ multiplex PCR; TCRdb stores just in-frame clones and leaves some out. The data contain about 5,800 clones, about three quarters of them singletons. This receptor was taken from a human donor with HPV-associated anogenital cancer. Sample acquisition took place from a patient who underwent chemoradiotherapy.

CDR3 nucleotide sequence: TGTGCCAGTAGTCTGTGGGACATTCAGTACTTC. Its protein product is CASSLWDIQYF. The chain carries TRBV19 and TRBJ2-4; D gene unclear. CDR1 is LNHDA and CDR2 is SQIVND in the germline V gene (reference sequence). The length of the CDR3 is 11 residues. V was shortened by 5 bases and J by 8 bases, with 7 bases between the two germline ends.